One sample yielded the 5 T cell receptor beta chains listed below, sequenced in a study of blood T cell repertoires in COVID-19. Only in-frame clones appear in the TCRdb table, and some are missing; sequencing was by immunoSEQ multiplex PCR. This sample has 60,000 to 75,000 clones, with approximately 90% found just once. The sample comprised peripheral blood. The receptors derive from a human donor in a cohort sampled during active COVID-19.

The rearrangement links TRBV5-4 to TRBJ2-2, with D unclear. CDR1 and CDR2 from the germline V gene are SGHNT and YYREEE (reference sequence). Trimming removed 2 bases from V and 4 bases from J, with 6 bases in between. There are 13 residues in the CDR3. In nucleotides, the CDR3 is TGTGCCAGCAGCTTCCCCAGCACCGGGGAGCTGTTTTTT. Its translation: CASSFPSTGELFF.

The rearrangement joins TRBV27 to TRBJ2-7; 12 nucleotides line up with TRBD1. Per germline, CDR1 MNHEY and CDR2 SMNVEV (reference sequence). V lost 5 bases, J lost 2 bases, and 4 bases stayed unmatched. The CDR3 sequence is 15 residues long. CDR3 sequence reads: CASSPGTGGAYEQYF. For the CDR3, the DNA is TGTGCCAGCAGTCCGGGGACAGGGGGCGCCTACGAGCAGTACTTC.

The chain recombines TRBV5-6 with TRBJ2-1; the match to TRBD1 covers 7 bases. CDR3 length equals 14 residues. The J segment lost 2 bases and the V segment lost 4 bases, leaving 3 bases of the junction unmatched. Germline CDR1 reads SGHDT; CDR2 reads YYEEEE. The CDR3 loop is CASSPGTAYNEQFF. The DNA for the CDR3 is TGTGCCAGCAGCCCCGGGACAGCCTACAATGAGCAGTTCTTC. Drawing the rest from reference TRBV5-6 and TRBJ2-1, the complete variable domain is DAGVTQSPTHLIKTRGQQVTLRCSPKSGHDTVSWYQQALGQGPQFIFQYYEEEERQRGNFPDRFSGHQFPNYSSELNVNALLLGDSALYLCASSPGTAYNEQFFGPGTRLTVL.

The V call is TRBV19, the J call TRBJ2-7; D uncertain. The length of the CDR3 is 14 residues. Trimming cost V 7 bases and J 2 bases, with 15 bases left between them. The germline gives CDR1 LNHDA, CDR2 SQIVND (reference sequence). Written as DNA, the CDR3 is TGTGCCAGTAAGCCCTGGATCGGAGCCTACGAGCAGTACTTC. The encoded protein is CASKPWIGAYEQYF.

This chain links TRBV6-2 or TRBV6-3 with TRBJ2-6; D unresolved. V lost 2 bases and J 1 base, leaving 12 bases between the germline ends. CDR3 length: 17 residues. In germline, CDR1 is MNHEY, CDR2 SVGEGT. This CDR3 is CASSYERVLSGANVLTF. The DNA for the CDR3 is TGTGCCAGCAGTTACGAACGGGTACTTTCTGGGGCCAACGTCCTGACTTTC.